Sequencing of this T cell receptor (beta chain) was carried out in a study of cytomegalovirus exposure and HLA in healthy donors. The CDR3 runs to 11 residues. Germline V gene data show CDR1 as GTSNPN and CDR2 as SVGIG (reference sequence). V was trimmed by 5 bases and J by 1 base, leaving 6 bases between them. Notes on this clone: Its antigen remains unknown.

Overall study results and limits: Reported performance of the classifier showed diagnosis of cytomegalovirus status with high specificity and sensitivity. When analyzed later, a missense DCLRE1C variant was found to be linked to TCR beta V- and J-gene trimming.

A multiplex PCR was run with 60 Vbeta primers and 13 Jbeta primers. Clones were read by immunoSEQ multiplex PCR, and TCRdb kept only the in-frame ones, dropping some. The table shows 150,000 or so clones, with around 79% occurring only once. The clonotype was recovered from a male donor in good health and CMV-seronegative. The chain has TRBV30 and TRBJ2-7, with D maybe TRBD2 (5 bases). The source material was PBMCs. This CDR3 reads CAWRGSYEQYF. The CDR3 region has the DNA TGTGCCTGGCGAGGGTCCTACGAGCAGTACTTC.